Listed below are T cell receptor beta chains from one sample, sequenced in a study of control samples from healthy donors and cancer patients. The repertoire was sequenced with immunoSEQ multiplex PCR; TCRdb's copy has only in-frame clones and lacks some. The sample contains about 140,000 clones, around 90% of which appear only once. The sample consisted of blood. The receptors derive from a man between 18 and 29 years old in good health. Both conserved end residues are part of each CDR3. Fields, in order: D gene, V gene, CDR3 length, J gene, clone size, CDR3 protein, CDR3 DNA. A D gene is named only where the DNA matches it firmly. Size is omitted from some rows. Given values are once, few, many or a class for expanded clones.

NA	TRBV28	14	TRBJ2-5	NA	CASSLGGGEETQYF	TGTGCCAGCAGTTTAGGAGGGGGCGAAGAGACCCAGTACTTC
NA	TRBV4-2	15	TRBJ1-1	NA	CASSPRTTGMSEAFF	TGTGCCAGCAGCCCCAGAACCACGGGGATGAGTGAAGCTTTCTTT
TRBD1	TRBV30	16	TRBJ2-2	NA	CAWTLPPGQGHGELFF	TGTGCCTGGACCCTACCTCCGGGACAGGGGCACGGGGAGCTGTTTTTT
NA	TRBV9	15	TRBJ1-6	NA	CASSVGGDGRSPLHF	TGTGCCAGCAGCGTAGGCGGGGACGGTAGATCACCCCTCCACTTT
NA	TRBV6-6	15	TRBJ2-1	NA	CASSYSGLAYNEQFF	TGTGCCAGCAGTTACTCGGGACTGGCCTACAATGAGCAGTTCTTC
TRBD1	TRBV5-6	14	TRBJ2-3	NA	CASSLGQGPDTQYF	TGTGCCAGCAGCTTGGGACAGGGTCCAGATACGCAGTATTTT
NA	TRBV6-1	17	TRBJ2-2	NA	CASSERWRDLFTGELFF	TGTGCCAGCAGTGAAAGGTGGAGGGATTTGTTCACCGGGGAGCTGTTTTTT
TRBD1	TRBV5-8	14	TRBJ2-7	NA	CASSFQDRGHKQYF	TGTGCCAGCAGCTTCCAAGACAGGGGGCATAAGCAGTACTTC
NA	TRBV4-1	15	TRBJ2-3	NA	CASSQGPQSTDTQYF	TGCGCCAGCAGCCAGGGTCCACAGAGCACAGATACGCAGTATTTT
NA	TRBV6-1	14	TRBJ1-5	NA	CASSEIYRNQPQHF	TGTGCCAGCAGTGAAATCTACAGAAATCAGCCCCAGCATTTT
NA	TRBV13	11	TRBJ2-7	NA	CASSFSYEQYF	TGTGCCAGCAGCTTCTCCTACGAGCAGTACTTC
NA	TRBV14	15	TRBJ2-1	NA	CASSQLSPTNNEQFF	TGTGCCAGCAGCCAACTTTCCCCGACCAACAATGAGCAGTTCTTC
NA	TRBV19	13	TRBJ2-7	NA	CASSFGTSYEQYF	TGTGCCAGTAGCTTCGGCACCTCCTACGAGCAGTACTTC
NA	TRBV7-2	17	TRBJ2-3	NA	CASSLGSAGSNTDTQYF	TGTGCCAGCAGCTTAGGATCGGCGGGGAGTAACACAGATACGCAGTATTTT
TRBD1	TRBV7-9	17	TRBJ2-7	NA	CASSFPRSGTDSYEQYF	TGTGCCAGCAGCTTCCCACGCTCCGGGACAGACTCCTACGAGCAGTACTTC
NA	TRBV5-8	14	TRBJ1-2	NA	CASSLLEQNYGYTF	TGTGCCAGCAGCTTGTTGGAACAGAACTATGGCTACACCTTC
TRBD1	TRBV4-3	16	TRBJ2-7	once	CASSPSRDREDYEQYF	TGCGCCAGCAGCCCTTCACGGGACAGGGAAGACTACGAGCAGTACTTC
NA	TRBV4-1	20	TRBJ1-5	NA	CASSQATSGGGRLINQPQHF	TGCGCCAGCAGCCAAGCCACCTCGGGTGGGGGACGTCTTATCAATCAGCCCCAGCATTTT
TRBD1	TRBV7-9	14	TRBJ2-3	NA	CASSLTGDADTQYF	TGTGCCAGCAGCCTGACAGGGGACGCAGATACGCAGTATTTT
NA	TRBV28	15	TRBJ2-1	NA	CASREDRTDYNEQFF	TGTGCCAGCAGGGAGGACCGGACAGATTACAATGAGCAGTTCTTC
TRBD1	TRBV29-1	13	TRBJ2-3	NA	CSGGQESTDTQYF	TGCAGCGGGGGACAGGAAAGCACAGATACGCAGTATTTT
TRBD1	TRBV7-2	14	TRBJ2-7	NA	CASSSGQSSYEQYF	TGTGCCAGCAGCTCGGGACAGAGCTCCTACGAGCAGTACTTC
NA	TRBV28	13	TRBJ1-6	NA	CATARPGNSPLHF	TGTGCCACCGCGAGGCCAGGGAATTCACCCCTCCACTTT
NA	TRBV19	12	TRBJ1-3	once	CASSTPGNTIYF	TGTGCCAGTAGTACCCCTGGAAACACCATATATTTT